The clone carrying this T cell receptor (beta chain) was recorded only once. Repertoires were generated with immunoSEQ multiplex PCR, while TCRdb's copy carries only in-frame clones and drops some. The data show around 200,000 clones, around 90% seen once. This entry comes from a study of T cell responses to AZD1222 COVID-19 vaccine. Trimming shortened V by 1 base and J by 4 bases, and 14 bases separated the two germline ends. Germline CDR1 reads MNHNS; CDR2 reads SASEGT. CDR3 length: 15 amino acids. The sequencing used peripheral blood, collected on day 0 of AZD1222 vaccination. The chain recombines TRBV6-1 with TRBJ2-7; D possibly corresponds to TRBD1 (5 bases). The sequence was obtained from an adult in good health. This chain's CDR3 is CASSEEGRGPYEQYF. The CDR3 DNA follows: TGTGCCAGCAGTGAAGAGGGGCGCGGACCGTACGAGCAGTACTTC.